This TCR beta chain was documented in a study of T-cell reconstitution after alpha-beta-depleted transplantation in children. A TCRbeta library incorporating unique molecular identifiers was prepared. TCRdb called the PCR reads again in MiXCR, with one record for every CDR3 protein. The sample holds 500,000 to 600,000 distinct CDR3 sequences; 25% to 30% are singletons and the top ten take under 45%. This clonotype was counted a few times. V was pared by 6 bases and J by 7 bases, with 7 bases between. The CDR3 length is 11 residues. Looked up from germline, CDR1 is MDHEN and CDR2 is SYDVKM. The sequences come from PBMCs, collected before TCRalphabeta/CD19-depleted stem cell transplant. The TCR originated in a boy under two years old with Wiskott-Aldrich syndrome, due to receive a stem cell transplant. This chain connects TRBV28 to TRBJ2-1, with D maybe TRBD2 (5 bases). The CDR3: CASSRRNEQFF. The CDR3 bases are TGTGCCAGCAGCAGGAGGAATGAGCAGTTCTTC.